A single sample gave rise to the 10 T cell receptor beta chains below, sequenced in a study of cytomegalovirus exposure and HLA in healthy donors. The PCR made use of 60 Vbeta and 13 Jbeta primers. Data came from immunoSEQ multiplex PCR; TCRdb stores just in-frame clones and leaves some out. This sample yields around 100,000 clones, of which about 67% are seen a single time; roughly 2% belongs to the top ten. Sequenced material: PBMCs. The receptor set was obtained from a man aged 25-45 years in good health and CMV-seronegative.

The V and J genes are TRBV6-5 and TRBJ2-7; TRBD1 aligns across 9 bases. Germline CDR1 MNHEY, CDR2 SVGAGI. This CDR3 has 15 residues. J lost 6 bases, V lost 0 bases, and 6 bases had no gene match. The CDR3 DNA follows: TGTGCCAGCAGTTACTCGAGACAGGGGGGTTCCGAGCAGTACTTC. Protein sequence: CASSYSRQGGSEQYF.

The V gene is TRBV9, the J gene TRBJ2-1; possibly TRBD2 for D (6 bases). With 7 bases removed from V and 0 bases from J, the gap between germline ends came to 20 bases. This CDR3 region has 17 residues. The V gene's germline CDR1 is SGDLS and CDR2 YYNGEE. As DNA, the CDR3 is TGTGCCAGCTCCGACAAGGAGGCGGGGAACTCCTACAATGAGCAGTTCTTC. Translated: CASSDKEAGNSYNEQFF.

The chain joins TRBV5-1 to TRBJ2-3; 8 bases align to TRBD1. Germline V CDR1 and CDR2: SGHRS, YFSETQ. V trimming: 7 bases; J trimming: 3 bases; junction bases outside the gene matches: 13. The CDR3 spans 16 residues. Here the CDR3 DNA reads TGCGCCAGCTCCTCCCATTCCAGGGGGCGGACAGATACGCAGTATTTT. This translates into CASSSHSRGRTDTQYF.

J is TRBJ2-2 and V is TRBV6-4, with unresolved D. Looked up from germline, CDR1 is MRHNA and CDR2 is SNTAGT. The CDR3 contains 18 residues. Trimming pared 1 base from V and 0 bases from J, leaving 15 bases between. The CDR3 loop reads CASSDYTEIPANTGELFF. Written as DNA, the CDR3 is TGTGCCAGCAGTGACTATACAGAGATCCCCGCGAACACCGGGGAGCTGTTTTTT.

The chain combines TRBV19 with TRBJ1-5; D uncertain. The CDR3 totals 12 residues. CDR1 and CDR2 (germline): LNHDA, SQIVND (reference sequence). V was pared by 5 bases and J by 6 bases, with 8 bases between. The CDR3 DNA reads TGTGCCAGTAGTGGTCCCGGTCAGCCCCAGCATTTT. As protein: CASSGPGQPQHF.

This clone is a singleton in its sample. This sequence joins TRBV27 and TRBJ1-2; TRBD1 agrees at 9 bases. V lost 2 bases, J lost 3 bases, and 10 bases stayed unmatched. The CDR3 runs 17 residues. Germline V gives CDR1 MNHEY, CDR2 SMNVEV (reference sequence). The CDR3 is CASSLQPGQGSYYGYTF. CDR3 nucleotides: TGTGCCAGCAGTTTACAGCCGGGACAGGGCAGTTACTATGGCTACACCTTC.

The chain has TRBV6-1 and TRBJ1-5; 8 bases are a match to TRBD1. The CDR3 runs to 15 residues. Germline V gives CDR1 MNHNS, CDR2 SASEGT. With 6 bases clipped from V and 8 bases from J, the junction kept 12 bases outside the gene matches. The chain's CDR3 is CASSPLNTQGEPQHF. The CDR3 region has the DNA TGTGCCAGCAGCCCTTTGAATACACAGGGGGAGCCCCAGCATTTT.

V is TRBV9 and J is TRBJ2-3, with D unclear. Germline V gives CDR1 SGDLS, CDR2 YYNGEE. The CDR3 has 15 amino acids. V lost 0 bases and J 0 bases, leaving 8 bases between the germline ends. The CDR3 region has the DNA TGTGCCAGCAGCGTAGCCGTAGATAGCACAGATACGCAGTATTTT. This gives the protein CASSVAVDSTDTQYF.

V gene TRBV29-1 combines with J gene TRBJ1-1; D unclear. Germline assignment: CDR1 SQVTM and CDR2 ANQGSEA. V shed 4 bases and J shed 1 base, with 10 bases lying between them. This CDR3 comprises 13 residues. CDR3 amino acids: CSVVETGNTEAFF. The CDR3 DNA reads TGCAGCGTTGTGGAGACGGGGAACACTGAAGCTTTCTTT.

The V gene is TRBV10-2, the J gene TRBJ2-3, with 7 bases identical to TRBD1. Germline trimming cut 7 bases from V and 2 bases from J; bases unmatched to any gene: 6. The CDR3 loop spans 14 amino acids. Germline CDR1 and CDR2: WSHSY and SAAADI. CDR3 loop: CASTWDSYTDTQYF. CDR3 nucleotide sequence: TGCGCCAGCACTTGGGACAGCTACACAGATACGCAGTATTTT.